Listed below are T cell receptor beta chains from one sample, sequenced in a study of T cell clusters in autoimmune cytopenias. TCRdb reprocessed the multiplex PCR reads and keeps a single row for each CDR3 protein, giving no DNA. The sample yields about 5,000 distinct CDR3 sequences, of which the top ten take up roughly a fifth. Sample: peripheral blood. These receptors came from a human donor with an autoimmune cytopenia or autoimmune hepatitis (not recorded which). CDR3s include the opening cysteine and the closing phenylalanine or tryptophan. The order of the fields is J gene, clone size, V gene, CDR3 protein. Not all rows give a size; the values are once, few, many and, for expanded clones, a class.

j_call: TRBJ1-6; clone_size: NA; v_call: TRBV6-5; cdr3_aa: CASSVDMNSPLHF
j_call: TRBJ1-2; clone_size: medium-sized; v_call: TRBV29-1; cdr3_aa: CSVERPNYGYTF
j_call: TRBJ2-2; clone_size: NA; v_call: TRBV2; cdr3_aa: CASSAVGGVIGELFF
j_call: TRBJ1-3; clone_size: NA; v_call: TRBV30; cdr3_aa: CAWKKAGNTIYF
j_call: TRBJ1-2; clone_size: medium-sized; v_call: TRBV6-6; cdr3_aa: CASSSGNYGYTF
j_call: TRBJ2-5; clone_size: medium-sized; v_call: TRBV6-5; cdr3_aa: CASSYSTIRGTQYF
j_call: TRBJ1-6; clone_size: medium-sized; v_call: TRBV5-4; cdr3_aa: CASSSWSYNSPLHF
j_call: TRBJ1-3; clone_size: medium-sized; v_call: TRBV6-5; cdr3_aa: CASSQGTGGNTIYF
j_call: TRBJ1-5; clone_size: NA; v_call: TRBV12-3/TRBV12-4; cdr3_aa: CASSHRVSNQPQHF
j_call: TRBJ2-1; clone_size: medium-sized; v_call: TRBV6-5; cdr3_aa: CASSSYGSYNEQFF
j_call: TRBJ1-4; clone_size: medium-sized; v_call: TRBV18; cdr3_aa: CASSRGSAMYEKLFF
j_call: TRBJ1-5; clone_size: medium-sized; v_call: TRBV12-3/TRBV12-4; cdr3_aa: CATWGSGGGQPQHF
j_call: TRBJ1-1; clone_size: NA; v_call: TRBV20-1; cdr3_aa: CSARKDGLGTEAFF
j_call: TRBJ2-2; clone_size: medium-sized; v_call: TRBV12-3/TRBV12-4; cdr3_aa: CASRAVRGSGELFF
j_call: TRBJ2-5; clone_size: medium-sized; v_call: TRBV30; cdr3_aa: CAWSAGARETQYF
j_call: TRBJ2-1; clone_size: NA; v_call: TRBV11-1; cdr3_aa: CASSLVCYRGRTDEQFF
j_call: TRBJ2-7; clone_size: NA; v_call: TRBV10-3; cdr3_aa: CAITTDGTYEQYF
j_call: TRBJ2-7; clone_size: medium-sized; v_call: TRBV5-6; cdr3_aa: CASSLEDRPYEQYF
j_call: TRBJ2-7; clone_size: NA; v_call: TRBV6-5; cdr3_aa: CASSSQTGAYEQYF
j_call: TRBJ2-5; clone_size: medium-sized; v_call: TRBV12-3/TRBV12-4; cdr3_aa: CASSRSGAGETQYF
j_call: TRBJ1-5; clone_size: NA; v_call: TRBV5-5; cdr3_aa: CASSFTDSNQPQHF
j_call: TRBJ1-6; clone_size: medium-sized; v_call: TRBV6-5; cdr3_aa: CASSYSISGSPLHF
j_call: TRBJ1-4; clone_size: NA; v_call: TRBV30; cdr3_aa: CAWSVRMGRAEKLFF
j_call: TRBJ1-2; clone_size: medium-sized; v_call: TRBV6-1; cdr3_aa: CASSEASDSSYTF
j_call: TRBJ1-2; clone_size: medium-sized; v_call: TRBV15; cdr3_aa: CATSRDEGYWGYTF
j_call: TRBJ1-2; clone_size: large; v_call: TRBV27; cdr3_aa: CASSYGGADGYTF
j_call: TRBJ1-6; clone_size: medium-sized; v_call: TRBV13; cdr3_aa: CASSTGTDNSPLHF
j_call: TRBJ2-1; clone_size: NA; v_call: TRBV6-2/TRBV6-3; cdr3_aa: CASNPGTLWAEQFF
j_call: TRBJ2-1; clone_size: medium-sized; v_call: TRBV19; cdr3_aa: CASTAAGGSYNEQFF
j_call: TRBJ2-2; clone_size: medium-sized; v_call: TRBV19; cdr3_aa: CASSIGSPWDPGELFF
j_call: TRBJ1-5; clone_size: medium-sized; v_call: TRBV19; cdr3_aa: CASSPGERQPQHF
j_call: TRBJ1-4; clone_size: medium-sized; v_call: TRBV5-6; cdr3_aa: CASSPLDPSGEKLFF
j_call: TRBJ1-2; clone_size: NA; v_call: TRBV14; cdr3_aa: CASSPQRTGLHGYTF
j_call: TRBJ2-3; clone_size: NA; v_call: TRBV19; cdr3_aa: CASSRRTDLDTDTQYF
j_call: TRBJ1-2; clone_size: NA; v_call: TRBV5-1; cdr3_aa: CASSYDRGDDGYTF
j_call: TRBJ2-7; clone_size: medium-sized; v_call: TRBV19; cdr3_aa: CATGTGGNYEQYF
j_call: TRBJ2-1; clone_size: medium-sized; v_call: TRBV18; cdr3_aa: CASSPRVAGVSYNEQFF